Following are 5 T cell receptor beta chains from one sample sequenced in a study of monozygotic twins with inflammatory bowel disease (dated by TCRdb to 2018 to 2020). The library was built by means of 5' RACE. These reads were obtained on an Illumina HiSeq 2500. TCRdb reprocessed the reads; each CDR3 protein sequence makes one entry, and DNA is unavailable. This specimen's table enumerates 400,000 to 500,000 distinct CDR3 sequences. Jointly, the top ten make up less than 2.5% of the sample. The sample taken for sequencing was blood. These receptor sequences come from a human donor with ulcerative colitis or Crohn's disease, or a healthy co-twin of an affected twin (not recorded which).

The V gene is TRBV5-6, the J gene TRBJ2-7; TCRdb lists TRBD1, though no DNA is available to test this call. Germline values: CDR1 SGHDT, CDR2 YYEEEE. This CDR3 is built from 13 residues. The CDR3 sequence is CASSPWGGDEQYF.

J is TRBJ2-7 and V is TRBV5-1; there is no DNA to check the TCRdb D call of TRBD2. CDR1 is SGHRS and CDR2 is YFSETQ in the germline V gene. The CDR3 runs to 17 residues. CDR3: CASSLVAAGGGIYEQYF.

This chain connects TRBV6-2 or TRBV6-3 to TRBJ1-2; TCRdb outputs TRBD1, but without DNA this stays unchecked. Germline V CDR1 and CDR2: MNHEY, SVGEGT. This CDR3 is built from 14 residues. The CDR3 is CASSRTVKDYGYTF.

CDR3 loop: CASSFAGTSVSTDTQYF. The rearrangement joins TRBV7-2 to TRBJ2-3; TCRdb proposes TRBD2, but this gene call is untestable without DNA. Looked up from germline, CDR1 is SGHTA and CDR2 is FQGNSA. The CDR3 contains 17 residues.

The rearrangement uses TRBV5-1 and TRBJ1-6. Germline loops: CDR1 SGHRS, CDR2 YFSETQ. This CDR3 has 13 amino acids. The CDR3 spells CASSLRRDSPLHF.